Shown below are 24 T cell receptor beta chains from a single sample sequenced in a study of T cell changes during pregnancy in multiple sclerosis. Repertoires were generated with immunoSEQ multiplex PCR, while TCRdb's copy carries only in-frame clones and drops some. The sample consists of about 42,000 clones, under 90% of them appearing once. The sample was CD4+ T cells from peripheral blood mononuclear cells, taken before pregnancy. Source of these receptors: a female donor with multiple sclerosis, enrolled in a pregnancy study.

The rearrangement uses TRBV12-2 and TRBJ2-3; TRBD1 is the table's D call, not checked against the DNA. TRBV12-2 is listed as a pseudogene. The CDR3 extends over 15 amino acids. CDR3 residues: CANKPGQGEGDTQYF. CDR3 in DNA: TGTGCAAACAAACCGGGACAGGGGGAGGGAGATACGCAGTATTTT.

The rearrangement uses TRBV5-8 and TRBJ2-3; 10 bases are a match to TRBD2. There are 14 residues in the CDR3. V trimming: 9 bases; J trimming: 2 bases; junction bases outside the gene matches: 6. Germline CDR1 and CDR2: SGHTS and YDEGEE. The DNA of the CDR3 is TGTGCCACCGGAGGACTAGCGGTCACAGATACGCAGTATTTT. It is translated as CATGGLAVTDTQYF.

The CDR3 sequence is CASSEAGTNTEAFF. Written as DNA, the CDR3 is TGTGCCAGCAGTGAAGCCGGGACTAACACTGAAGCTTTCTTT. The V call is TRBV6-1, the J call TRBJ1-1, with D maybe TRBD1 (5 bases). Germline CDR1 reads MNHNS; CDR2 reads SASEGT. The CDR3 runs 14 residues. V was cut by 0 bases and J by 2 bases, with 7 bases left in between.

Concerning this clone itself: One end of the junction does not line up with germline, which may come from a read error. The gene calls are TRBV14 and TRBJ2-1, with 8 positions matching TRBD2. This CDR3 has 15 amino acids. Germline V lookup: CDR1 SGHDN, CDR2 FVKESK. The CDR3 sequence: CVSSRSSGGYNEQFF. In DNA, the CDR3 is TGTGTCAGCAGCCGTTCGAGCGGGGGTTACAATGAGCAGTTCTTC.

V gene TRBV30 combines with J gene TRBJ2-1; D is uncertain. Germline loops: CDR1 GTSNPN, CDR2 SVGIG (reference sequence). CDR3 length equals 13 residues. V dropped 5 bases and J dropped 2 bases, with 10 bases sitting between them. The CDR3 DNA follows: TGTGCCTGGTCCAGGTTCCCCTACAATGAGCAGTTCTTC. Amino acid sequence: CAWSRFPYNEQFF.

A few counts support this clone. The rearrangement links TRBV10-3 to TRBJ1-1; D gene ambiguous. V was cut by 0 bases and J by 3 bases, with 5 bases left in between. Germline values: CDR1 ENHRY, CDR2 SYGVKD. The CDR3 length is 13 residues. CDR3 coding DNA: TGTGCCATCAGTGAGTCGAGGGACACTGAAGCTTTCTTT. It is translated as CAISESRDTEAFF.

J is TRBJ2-7 and V is TRBV6-5; the match to TRBD2 covers 12 bases. V gave up 0 bases and J gave up 4 bases; unmatched junction bases: 4. This CDR3 has 16 amino acids. The germline V gene encodes CDR1 MNHEY and CDR2 SVGAGI. CDR3 amino acids: CASSYSLTSGGYEQYF. CDR3 nucleotides: TGTGCCAGCAGTTACTCCTTGACTAGCGGGGGATACGAGCAGTACTTC.

In nucleotides, the CDR3 is TGTGCCAGCAGGCGTCCCGGGAGAGGGGTCACTGAAGCTTTCTTT. Amino acids: CASRRPGRGVTEAFF. The genes are TRBV11-2 and TRBJ1-1, with a tentative D call TRBD1 (5 bases). CDR1 and CDR2 from the germline V gene are SGHAT and FQNNGV. V lost 6 bases and J 4 bases, leaving 18 bases between the germline ends. This CDR3 contains 15 residues.

The chain couples TRBV27 to TRBJ1-2; D remains ambiguous. The CDR3 contains 15 residues. Germline V gene data show CDR1 as MNHEY and CDR2 as SMNVEV (reference sequence). The V end lost 1 base, the J end lost 2 bases, and 11 bases lay between the germline ends. The CDR3: CASSLLPGLNYGYTF. CDR3 nucleotides: TGTGCCAGCAGTTTATTGCCCGGACTGAACTATGGCTACACCTTC.

This clone occurred once. The chain links TRBV18 to TRBJ2-5; TRBD1 aligns across 7 bases. This CDR3 has 14 amino acids. From germline, CDR1 is KGHSH and CDR2 LQKENI. Trimming cost V 6 bases and J 1 base; bases outside gene matches: 5. CDR3 amino acids: CASSKGQLQETQYF. The CDR3 region has the DNA TGTGCCAGCTCGAAGGGACAGCTCCAAGAGACCCAGTACTTC.

For the CDR3, the DNA is TGTGCCTGGAGTGGGTTAGTGAGCACCAATTCACCCCTCCACTTT. This sequence encodes CAWSGLVSTNSPLHF. The V call is TRBV30, the J call TRBJ1-6; D gene unclear. Germline CDR1 and CDR2: GTSNPN and SVGIG (reference sequence). Trimming left V 1 base short and J 7 bases short, with 14 bases between. The CDR3 loop spans 15 amino acids.

This sequence joins TRBV10-3 and TRBJ1-1; no clear D. The CDR3 covers 12 residues. Trimming removed 10 bases from V and 2 bases from J, with 11 bases in between. Germline V gene lookup returns CDR1 ENHRY and CDR2 SYGVKD. The CDR3 DNA follows: TGTGCCACTGGAGAGGGCAACACTGAAGCTTTCTTT. It is translated as CATGEGNTEAFF.

This clone was seen only a few times. The chain couples TRBV7-9 to TRBJ1-5; D possibly corresponds to TRBD1 (5 bases). The CDR3 length is 15 residues. V was shortened by 5 bases and J by 0 bases, with 11 bases between the two germline ends. Germline V gene data show CDR1 as SEHNR and CDR2 as FQNEAQ (reference sequence). CDR3 residues: CASSLGRDSNQPQHF. For the CDR3, the DNA is TGTGCCAGCAGCCTGGGCAGGGATAGCAATCAGCCCCAGCATTTT. The variable domain in full, completed from reference TRBV7-9 and TRBJ1-5, reads DTGVSQNPRHKITKRGQNVTFRCDPISEHNRLYWYRQTLGQGPEFLTYFQNEAQLEKSRLLSDRFSAERPKGSFSTLEIQRTEQGDSAMYLCASSLGRDSNQPQHFGDGTRLSIL.

DNA for the CDR3: TGTGCCAGCAGCCCAGGACTGGCGGGCACTGAAGCTTTCTTT. Translation: CASSPGLAGTEAFF. The rearrangement links TRBV11-2 to TRBJ1-1; no firm D call. The ends were cut back, 5 bases at V and 4 bases at J, with 14 bases in the middle. CDR3 length: 14 amino acids. Germline V gene sequence: CDR1 SGHAT, CDR2 FQNNGV.

The chain has TRBV4-1 and TRBJ2-2, with D perhaps TRBD2 (6 bases). This CDR3 has 17 residues. Germline CDR1 and CDR2: MGHRA and YSYEKL. V was pared by 3 bases and J by 3 bases, with 17 bases between. The DNA for the CDR3 is TGCGCCAGCAGCCACGCTGCAGGACGCGGGGACACCGGGGAGCTGTTTTTT. Its translation: CASSHAAGRGDTGELFF.

The J gene is TRBJ1-4, the V gene TRBV7-2, with a weak D call TRBD1 (6 bases). V lost 4 bases and J lost 8, with 20 bases in between. The germline gives CDR1 SGHTA, CDR2 FQGNSA. This CDR3 is 16 amino acids long. The CDR3 loop reads CASSWSIQGWGEKLFF. CDR3 sequence (DNA): TGTGCCAGCAGCTGGAGTATACAGGGCTGGGGAGAAAAACTGTTTTTT. Filled out from reference TRBV7-2 and TRBJ1-4, the complete variable domain reads GAGVSQSPSNKVTEKGKDVELRCDPISGHTALYWYRQSLGQGLEFLIYFQGNSAPDKSGLPSDRFSAERTGGSVSTLTIQRTQQEDSAVYLCASSWSIQGWGEKLFFGSGTQLSVL.

This clone was seen just once. The rearrangement joins TRBV29-1 to TRBJ1-2; weak D call: TRBD1 (5 bases). The V and J ends lost 3 bases and 5 bases respectively, with 10 bases between them. Germline CDR1 reads SQVTM; CDR2 reads ANQGSEA. This CDR3 region has 12 residues. In DNA form, the CDR3 reads TGCAGCGTTGACGCAGGGCGGTATGGCTACACCTTC. As protein: CSVDAGRYGYTF.

The V gene is TRBV6-5, the J gene TRBJ1-2, with 9 bases identical to TRBD1. Germline CDR1 MNHEY, CDR2 SVGAGI. The CDR3 is made up of 15 amino acids. J lost 2 bases, V lost 5 bases, and 6 bases had no gene match. The CDR3 region is CASSPPGQGNYGYTF. CDR3 DNA: TGTGCCAGCAGTCCCCCGGGACAGGGCAACTATGGCTACACCTTC.

The chain joins TRBV20-1 to TRBJ1-1, with TRBD1 as a possible D gene (5 bases). This CDR3 contains 11 residues. V lost 5 bases, J lost 7 bases, and 11 bases lay in between. Germline-derived CDR1 and CDR2 are DFQATT and SNEGSKA (reference sequence). CDR3 sequence: CSAAYQGEAFF. The CDR3 nucleotides read TGCAGTGCTGCGTACCAGGGTGAAGCTTTCTTT.

The chain combines TRBV11-2 with TRBJ1-1, with D perhaps TRBD1 (5 bases). CDR3 length equals 13 residues. Germline CDR1 SGHAT, CDR2 FQNNGV. With 2 bases removed from V and 1 base from J, the gap between germline ends came to 5 bases. DNA for the CDR3: TGTGCCAGCAGCTTAACAGGGAACACTGAAGCTTTCTTT. This codes for CASSLTGNTEAFF.

This chain uses TRBV7-2 with TRBJ1-5; 9 bases are a match to TRBD1. Looked up from germline, CDR1 is SGHTA and CDR2 is FQGNSA. The CDR3 covers 14 residues. Trimming cost V 4 bases and J 7 bases; bases outside gene matches: 5. In DNA form, the CDR3 reads TGTGCCAGCAGCTCCGGGACAGGGATACAGCCCCAGCATTTT. This encodes CASSSGTGIQPQHF.

V and J are TRBV1 and TRBJ1-6. TRBV1 is labeled a pseudogene. This CDR3 is built from 16 residues. The CDR3 DNA follows: TGCACCAGCAGCCACCCGGGAACCTCCTATAATTCACCCCTCCACTTT. Translated, it gives CTSSHPGTSYNSPLHF.

The chain combines TRBV6-5 with TRBJ1-5, with 7 bases fitting TRBD1. Trimming removed 6 bases from V and 2 bases from J; junction bases left unmatched: 4. CDR3 length equals 14 residues. In germline, CDR1 is MNHEY, CDR2 SVGAGI. In DNA, the CDR3 is TGTGCCAGCAGCGGGACAGCGGGCAATCAGCCCCAGCATTTT. As protein: CASSGTAGNQPQHF.

The chain uses TRBV11-2 and TRBJ2-6; TRBD1 aligns across 9 bases. The length of the CDR3 is 20 residues. V shed 0 bases and J 1 base; nucleotides not matched to a gene: 10. The germline V gene has CDR1 SGHAT and CDR2 FQNNGV. The CDR3 protein is CASSLDPTTGGASGANVLTF. As DNA, the CDR3 is TGTGCCAGCAGCTTAGACCCAACCACAGGGGGCGCATCTGGGGCCAACGTCCTGACTTTC. Full variable domain (outside the CDR3, taken from reference TRBV11-2 and TRBJ2-6): EAGVAQSPRYKIIEKRQSVAFWCNPISGHATLYWYQQILGQGPKLLIQFQNNGVVDDSQLPKDRFSAERLKGVDSTLKIQPAKLEDSAVYLCASSLDPTTGGASGANVLTFGAGSRLTVL.